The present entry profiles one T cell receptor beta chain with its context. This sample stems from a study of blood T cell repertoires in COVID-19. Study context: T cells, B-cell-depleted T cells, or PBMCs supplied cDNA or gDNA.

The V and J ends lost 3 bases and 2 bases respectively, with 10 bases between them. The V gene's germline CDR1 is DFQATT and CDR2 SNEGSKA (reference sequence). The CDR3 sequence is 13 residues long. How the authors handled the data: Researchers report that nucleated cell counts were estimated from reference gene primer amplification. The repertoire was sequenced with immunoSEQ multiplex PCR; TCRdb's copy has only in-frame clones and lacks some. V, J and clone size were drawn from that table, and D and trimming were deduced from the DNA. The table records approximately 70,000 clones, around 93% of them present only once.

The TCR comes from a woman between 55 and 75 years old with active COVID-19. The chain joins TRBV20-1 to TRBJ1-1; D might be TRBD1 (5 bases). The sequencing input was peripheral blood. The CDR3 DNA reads TGCAGTGCTAGTCGGACAACTAACACTGAAGCTTTCTTT. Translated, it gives CSASRTTNTEAFF.